This T cell receptor (beta chain) was captured in a study of regulatory T cells in long-lasting Graves disease. General observations from the study: TRBV28 was favored in persistent disease, as were TRBJ1-2 and TRBJ2-5. Patients with persistent disease shared 2,741 public clonotypes, outpacing the approximately 920 shared by new patients.

In building TCR beta libraries, iRepertoire HTBI primers were used together with Arm-PCR of CDR3 regions. In TCRdb, the multiplex PCR reads were re-called with MiXCR into one record per CDR3 protein. This sample has about 560,000 distinct CDR3 sequences, with roughly 15% found just once. This CDR3 has 16 residues. The V segment lost 7 bases and the J segment 0 bases; nucleotides outside the gene matches: 7. Per the germline V gene, CDR1 is DFQATT and CDR2 is SNEGSKA (reference sequence). Time point indicated: newly diagnosed GD, antithyroid drugs for less than 3 months. There was RNA extracted from PBMCs, and the TCR library was made from it. This clonotype was observed a handful of times. Its antigen is unidentified. This sample was also put to use in a study of T cells in Graves' hyperthyroidism and ophthalmopathy.

This chain connects TRBV20-1 to TRBJ2-1; 12 bases map to TRBD2. The material was peripheral blood mononuclear cells (PBMCs), obtained at new diagnosis, from a patient treated with antithyroid drugs. The sequence was obtained from a man aged 18 to 30 with Graves disease. The CDR3 region has the DNA TGCAGTGGGGCTAGCGGGAGGGCAGACTCCTACAATGAGCAGTTCTTC. Encoded protein: CSGASGRADSYNEQFF.